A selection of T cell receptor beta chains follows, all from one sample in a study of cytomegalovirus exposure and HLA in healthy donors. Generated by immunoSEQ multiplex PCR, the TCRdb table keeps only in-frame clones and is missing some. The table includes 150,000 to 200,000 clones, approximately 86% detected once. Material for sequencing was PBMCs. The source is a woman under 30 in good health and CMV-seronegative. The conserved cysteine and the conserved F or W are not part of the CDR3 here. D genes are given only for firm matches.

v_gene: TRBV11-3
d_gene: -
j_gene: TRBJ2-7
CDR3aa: ASSYNRAWEQY

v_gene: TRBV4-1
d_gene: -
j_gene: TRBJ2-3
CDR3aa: ASSQGRASGTDTQY

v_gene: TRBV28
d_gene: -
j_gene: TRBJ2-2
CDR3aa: ASSPGRGTGELF

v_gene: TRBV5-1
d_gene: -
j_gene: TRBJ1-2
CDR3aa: ASSLSGTNHGYT

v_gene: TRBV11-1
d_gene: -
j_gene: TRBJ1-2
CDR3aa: ASSQRGSNYGYT

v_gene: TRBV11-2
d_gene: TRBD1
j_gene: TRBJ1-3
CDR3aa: ASSSGQGNLNTIY

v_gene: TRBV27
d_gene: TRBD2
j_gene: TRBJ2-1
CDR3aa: ASSLVLAGGMAPNEQF

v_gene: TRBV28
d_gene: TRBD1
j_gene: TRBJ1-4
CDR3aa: ASRIRQGANEKLF

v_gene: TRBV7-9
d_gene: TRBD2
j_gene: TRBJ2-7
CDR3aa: SSSSPGLAGYEQY

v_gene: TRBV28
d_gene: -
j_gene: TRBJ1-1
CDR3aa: ASSFRNTEAF

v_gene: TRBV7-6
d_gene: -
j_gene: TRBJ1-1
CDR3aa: ASSGRVLLKTRWRTEAF

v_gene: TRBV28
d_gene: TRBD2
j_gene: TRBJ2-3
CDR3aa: ASSLLAGSTDTQY

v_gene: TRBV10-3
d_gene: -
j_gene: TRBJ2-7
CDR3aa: AISGETYEQY

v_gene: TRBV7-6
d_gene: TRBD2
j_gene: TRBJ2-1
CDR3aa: ASSLLGGAPSYNEQF

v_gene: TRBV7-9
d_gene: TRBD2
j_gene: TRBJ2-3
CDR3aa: ASSLAVASGRTDTQY

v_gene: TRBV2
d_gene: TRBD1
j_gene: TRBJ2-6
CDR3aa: ASTRVQGETGANVLT

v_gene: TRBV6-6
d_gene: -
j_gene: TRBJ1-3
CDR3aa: ASSLDSYSGNTIY

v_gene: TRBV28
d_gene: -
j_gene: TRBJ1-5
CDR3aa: ASSFLALGGQPQH

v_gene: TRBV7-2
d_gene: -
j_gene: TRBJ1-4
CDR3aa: ASSLHRRISDEKLF

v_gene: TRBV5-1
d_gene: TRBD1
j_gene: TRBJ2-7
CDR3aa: ASRQPGQGTYEQY

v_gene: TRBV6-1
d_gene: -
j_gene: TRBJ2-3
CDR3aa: ASSGISVGLVGEDTQY

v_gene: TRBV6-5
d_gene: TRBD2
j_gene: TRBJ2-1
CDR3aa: ASRPSGEGLNEQF

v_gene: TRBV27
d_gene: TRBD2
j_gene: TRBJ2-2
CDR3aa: ASGILGLAGGIHTGELF

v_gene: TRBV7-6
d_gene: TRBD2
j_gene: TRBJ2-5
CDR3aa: ASSLGAAGVQETQY

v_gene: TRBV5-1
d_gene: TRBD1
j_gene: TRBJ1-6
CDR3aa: ASTPAGTGGSPLH

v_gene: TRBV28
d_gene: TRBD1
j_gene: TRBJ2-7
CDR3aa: ASSLPTGTGETYEQY